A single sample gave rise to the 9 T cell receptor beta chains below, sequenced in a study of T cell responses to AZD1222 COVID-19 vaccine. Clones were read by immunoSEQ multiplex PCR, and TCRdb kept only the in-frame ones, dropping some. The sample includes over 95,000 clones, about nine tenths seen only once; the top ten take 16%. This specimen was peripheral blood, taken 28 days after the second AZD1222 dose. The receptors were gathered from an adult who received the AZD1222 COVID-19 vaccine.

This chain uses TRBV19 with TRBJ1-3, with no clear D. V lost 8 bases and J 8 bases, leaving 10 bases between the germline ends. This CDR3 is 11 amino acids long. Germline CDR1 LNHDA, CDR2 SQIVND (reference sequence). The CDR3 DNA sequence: TGTGCCAGTCTTGCGAGGGACACCATATATTTT. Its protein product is CASLARDTIYF.

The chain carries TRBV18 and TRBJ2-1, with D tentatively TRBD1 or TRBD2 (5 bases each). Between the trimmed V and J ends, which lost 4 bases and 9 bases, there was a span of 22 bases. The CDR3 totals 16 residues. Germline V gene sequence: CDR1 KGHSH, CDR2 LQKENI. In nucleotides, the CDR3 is TGTGCCAGCTCACGGGCTCTAGCTCAAGGGGAGTTTGAGCAGTTCTTC. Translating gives CASSRALAQGEFEQFF.

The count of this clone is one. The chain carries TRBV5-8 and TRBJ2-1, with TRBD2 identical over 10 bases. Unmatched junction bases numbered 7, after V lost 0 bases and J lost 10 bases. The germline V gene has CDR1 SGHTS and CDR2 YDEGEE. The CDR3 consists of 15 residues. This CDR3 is CASSLGLAGVREQFF. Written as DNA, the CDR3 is TGTGCCAGCAGCTTGGGGCTAGCGGGAGTAAGGGAGCAGTTCTTC. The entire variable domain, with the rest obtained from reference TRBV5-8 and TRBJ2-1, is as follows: EAGVTQSPTHLIKTRGQQATLRCSPISGHTSVYWYQQALGLGLQFLLWYDEGEERNRGNFPPRFSGRQFPNYSSELNVNALELEDSALYLCASSLGLAGVREQFFGPGTRLTVL.

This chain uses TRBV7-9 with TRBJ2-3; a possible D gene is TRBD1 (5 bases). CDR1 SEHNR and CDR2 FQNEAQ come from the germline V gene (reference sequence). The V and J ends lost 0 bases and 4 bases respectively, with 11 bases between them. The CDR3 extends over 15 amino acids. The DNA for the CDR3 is TGTGCCAGCAGCTTAGCGCCCAGGGTGGCAGATACGCAGTATTTT. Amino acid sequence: CASSLAPRVADTQYF. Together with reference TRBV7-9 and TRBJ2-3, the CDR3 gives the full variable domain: DTGVSQNPRHKITKRGQNVTFRCDPISEHNRLYWYRQTLGQGPEFLTYFQNEAQLEKSRLLSDRFSAERPKGSFSTLEIQRTEQGDSAMYLCASSLAPRVADTQYFGPGTRLTVL.

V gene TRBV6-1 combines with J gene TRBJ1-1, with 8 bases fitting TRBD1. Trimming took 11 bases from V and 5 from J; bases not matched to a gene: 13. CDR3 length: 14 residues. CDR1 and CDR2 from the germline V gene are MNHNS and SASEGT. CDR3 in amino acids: CASYRSDRGTEAFF. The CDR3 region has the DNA TGTGCCTCCTATCGCTCAGACAGGGGTACTGAAGCTTTCTTT.

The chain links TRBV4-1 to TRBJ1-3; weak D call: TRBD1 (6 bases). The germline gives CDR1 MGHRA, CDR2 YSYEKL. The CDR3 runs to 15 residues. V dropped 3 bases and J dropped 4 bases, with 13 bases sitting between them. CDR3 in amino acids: CASSQGGGIGNTIYF. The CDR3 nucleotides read TGCGCCAGCAGCCAGGGAGGGGGGATCGGAAACACCATATATTTT.

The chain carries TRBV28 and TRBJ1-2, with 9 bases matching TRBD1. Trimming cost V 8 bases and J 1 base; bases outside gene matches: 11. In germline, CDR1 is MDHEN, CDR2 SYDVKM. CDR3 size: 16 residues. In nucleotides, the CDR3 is TGTGCCAGCCGCCCCCCCCGGGACAGGGTTAACTATGGCTACACCTTC. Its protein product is CASRPPRDRVNYGYTF.

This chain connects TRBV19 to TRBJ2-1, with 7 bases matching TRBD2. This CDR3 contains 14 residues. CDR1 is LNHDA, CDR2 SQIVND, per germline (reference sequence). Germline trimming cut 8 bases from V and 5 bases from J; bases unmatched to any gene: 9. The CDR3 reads CASSPVGGNNEQFF. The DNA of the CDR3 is TGTGCCAGTTCGCCTGTCGGGGGGAACAATGAGCAGTTCTTC.

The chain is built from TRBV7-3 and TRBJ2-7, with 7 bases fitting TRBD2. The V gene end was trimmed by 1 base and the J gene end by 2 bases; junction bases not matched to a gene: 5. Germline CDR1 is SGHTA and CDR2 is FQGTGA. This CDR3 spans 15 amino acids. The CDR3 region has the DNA TGTGCCAGCAGCTTAAGGGCTAGCGGCGCCTACGAGCAGTACTTC. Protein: CASSLRASGAYEQYF.